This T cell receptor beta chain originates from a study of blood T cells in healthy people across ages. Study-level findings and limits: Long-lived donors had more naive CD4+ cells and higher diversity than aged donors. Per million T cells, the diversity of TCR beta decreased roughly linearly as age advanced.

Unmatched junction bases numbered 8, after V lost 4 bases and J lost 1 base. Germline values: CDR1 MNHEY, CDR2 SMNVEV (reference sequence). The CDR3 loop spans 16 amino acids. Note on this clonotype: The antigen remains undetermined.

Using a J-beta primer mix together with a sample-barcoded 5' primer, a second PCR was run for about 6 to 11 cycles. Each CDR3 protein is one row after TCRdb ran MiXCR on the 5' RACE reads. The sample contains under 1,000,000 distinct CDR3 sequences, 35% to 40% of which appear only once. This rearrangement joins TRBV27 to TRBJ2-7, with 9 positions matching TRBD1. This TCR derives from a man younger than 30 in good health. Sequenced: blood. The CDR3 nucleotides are TGTGCCAGCAGTTCGGGACAGGGCAGGGGATCCTACGAGCAGTACTTC. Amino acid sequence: CASSSGQGRGSYEQYF.